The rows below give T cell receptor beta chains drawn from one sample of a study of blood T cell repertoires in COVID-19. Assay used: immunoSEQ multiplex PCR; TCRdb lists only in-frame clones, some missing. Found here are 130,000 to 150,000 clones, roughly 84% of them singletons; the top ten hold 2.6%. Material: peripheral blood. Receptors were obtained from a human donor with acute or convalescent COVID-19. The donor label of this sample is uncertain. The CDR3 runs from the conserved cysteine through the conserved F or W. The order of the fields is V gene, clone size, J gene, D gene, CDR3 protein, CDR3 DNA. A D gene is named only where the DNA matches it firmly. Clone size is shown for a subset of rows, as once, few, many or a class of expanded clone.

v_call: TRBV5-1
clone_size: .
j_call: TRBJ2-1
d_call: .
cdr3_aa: CASSFLGGLADEQFF
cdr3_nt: TGCGCCAGCAGCTTCCTCGGGGGGCTGGCGGATGAGCAGTTCTTC

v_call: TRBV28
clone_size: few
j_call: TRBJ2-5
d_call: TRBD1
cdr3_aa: CASGLGTGGSETQYF
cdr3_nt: TGTGCCAGCGGTCTCGGGACAGGGGGGAGTGAGACCCAGTACTTC

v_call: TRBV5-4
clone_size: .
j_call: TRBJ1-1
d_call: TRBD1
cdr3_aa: CASSPQGINTEAFF
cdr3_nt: TGTGCCAGCAGCCCACAGGGGATTAACACTGAAGCTTTCTTT

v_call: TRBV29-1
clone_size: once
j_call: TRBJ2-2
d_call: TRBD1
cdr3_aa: CSVGQGHITGELFF
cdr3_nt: TGCAGCGTTGGACAGGGGCATATCACCGGGGAGCTGTTTTTT

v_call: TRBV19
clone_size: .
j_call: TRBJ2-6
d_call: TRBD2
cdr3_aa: CASLVLGRENSGANVLTF
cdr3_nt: TGTGCCAGTTTAGTGCTAGGGCGGGAGAACTCTGGGGCCAACGTCCTGACTTTC

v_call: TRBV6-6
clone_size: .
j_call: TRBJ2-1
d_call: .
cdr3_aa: CASSGPRYSSYNEQFF
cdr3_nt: TGTGCCAGCAGTGGCCCGAGATACAGCTCCTACAATGAGCAGTTCTTC

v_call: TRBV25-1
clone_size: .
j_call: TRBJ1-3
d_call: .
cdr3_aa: CASSRRGNTGNTIYF
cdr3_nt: TGTGCCAGCAGTAGGAGGGGAAACACTGGAAACACCATATATTTT

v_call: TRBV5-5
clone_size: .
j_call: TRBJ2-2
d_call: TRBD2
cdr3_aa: CASTVGGLAVTGELFF
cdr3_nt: TGTGCCAGCACCGTGGGGGGACTAGCGGTCACCGGGGAGCTGTTTTTT

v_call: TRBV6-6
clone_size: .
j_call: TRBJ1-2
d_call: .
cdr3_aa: CASRDRGTNYGYTF
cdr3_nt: TGTGCCAGCAGGGACAGAGGCACTAACTATGGCTACACCTTC

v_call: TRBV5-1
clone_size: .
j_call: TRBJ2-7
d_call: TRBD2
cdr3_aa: CASSLVPGGTYEQYF
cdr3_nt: TGCGCCAGCAGCTTGGTTCCGGGAGGGACCTACGAGCAGTACTTC

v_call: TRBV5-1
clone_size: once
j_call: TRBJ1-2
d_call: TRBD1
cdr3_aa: CASSLGQELYGYTF
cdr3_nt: TGCGCCAGCAGCTTAGGACAGGAGCTCTATGGCTACACCTTC

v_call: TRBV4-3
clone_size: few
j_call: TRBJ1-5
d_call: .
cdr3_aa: CASSQSREGFPQHF
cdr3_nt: TGCGCCAGCAGCCAATCCAGGGAAGGGTTTCCCCAGCATTTT

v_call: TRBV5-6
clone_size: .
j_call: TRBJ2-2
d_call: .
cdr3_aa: CASSFWSGTGELFF
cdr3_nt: TGTGCCAGCAGCTTTTGGAGTGGCACCGGGGAGCTGTTTTTT

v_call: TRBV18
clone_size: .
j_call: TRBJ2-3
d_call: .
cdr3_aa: CASSPPAGTDTQYF
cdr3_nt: TGTGCCAGCTCACCACCGGCGGGTACAGATACGCAGTATTTT

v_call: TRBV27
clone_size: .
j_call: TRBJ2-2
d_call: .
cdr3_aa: CASLVGRTGELFF
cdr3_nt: TGTGCCAGCCTCGTGGGGCGTACCGGGGAGCTGTTTTTT

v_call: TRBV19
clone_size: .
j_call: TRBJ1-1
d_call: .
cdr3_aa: CASTGTFSHTEAFF
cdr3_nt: TGTGCCAGTACAGGAACGTTCTCTCACACTGAAGCTTTCTTT

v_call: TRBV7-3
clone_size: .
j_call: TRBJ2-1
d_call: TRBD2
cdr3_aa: CASSLIPSTSLSYNEQFF
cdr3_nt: TGTGCCAGCAGCTTAATCCCCTCGACTAGCCTCTCCTACAATGAGCAGTTCTTC

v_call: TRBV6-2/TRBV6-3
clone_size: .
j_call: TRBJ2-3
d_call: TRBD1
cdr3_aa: CASTPIRTGSGTDTQYF
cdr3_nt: TGTGCCAGCACCCCGATACGGACAGGCTCTGGCACAGATACGCAGTATTTT

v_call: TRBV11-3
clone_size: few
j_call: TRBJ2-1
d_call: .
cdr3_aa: CASSSTAEQFF
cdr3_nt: TGTGCCAGCAGCTCGACAGCTGAGCAGTTCTTC

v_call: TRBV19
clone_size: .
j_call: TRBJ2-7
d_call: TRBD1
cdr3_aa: CASSNQGVAAYEQYF
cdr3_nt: TGTGCCAGTAGTAACCAGGGGGTAGCTGCCTACGAGCAGTACTTC

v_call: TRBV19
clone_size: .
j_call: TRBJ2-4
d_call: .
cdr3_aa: CASSIDLGLGNIQYF
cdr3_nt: TGTGCCAGTAGTATAGATCTGGGACTCGGAAACATTCAGTACTTC

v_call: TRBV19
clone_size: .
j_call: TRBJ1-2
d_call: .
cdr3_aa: CASREEATRTGYTF
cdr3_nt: TGTGCCAGTAGAGAGGAGGCAACTCGCACGGGCTACACCTTC

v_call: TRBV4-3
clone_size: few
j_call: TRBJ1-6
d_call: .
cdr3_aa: CASSQAGGKSSSPLHF
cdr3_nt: TGCGCCAGCAGCCAAGCCGGGGGGAAGTCGAGTTCACCCCTCCACTTT

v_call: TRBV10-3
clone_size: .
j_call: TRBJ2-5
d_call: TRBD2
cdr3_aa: CAISARLAGAAETQYF
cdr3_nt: TGTGCCATCAGTGCACGCCTAGCGGGGGCAGCGGAGACCCAGTACTTC

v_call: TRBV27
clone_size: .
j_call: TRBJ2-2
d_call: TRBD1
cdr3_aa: CASSLFRDRGVGRGTGELFF
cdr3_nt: TGTGCCAGCAGTTTATTCCGGGACAGGGGTGTGGGTCGGGGCACCGGGGAGCTGTTTTTT

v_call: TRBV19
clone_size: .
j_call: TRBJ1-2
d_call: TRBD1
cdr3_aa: CASSYPGQAYYGYTF
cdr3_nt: TGTGCCAGTAGTTACCCGGGACAGGCGTACTATGGCTACACCTTC

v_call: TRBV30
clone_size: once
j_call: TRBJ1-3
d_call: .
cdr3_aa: CAWERGNTIYF
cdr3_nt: TGTGCCTGGGAACGGGGAAACACCATATATTTT

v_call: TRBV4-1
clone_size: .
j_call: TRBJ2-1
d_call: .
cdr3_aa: CASSVDFYNEQFF
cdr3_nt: TGCGCCAGCAGCGTGGACTTTTACAATGAGCAGTTCTTC

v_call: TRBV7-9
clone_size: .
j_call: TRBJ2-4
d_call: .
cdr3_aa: CASSSGRGSANIQYF
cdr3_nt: TGTGCCAGCAGCTCCGGAAGGGGGTCGGCAAACATTCAGTACTTC

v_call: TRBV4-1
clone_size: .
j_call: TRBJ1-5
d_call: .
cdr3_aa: CASSQGVQGYQPQHF
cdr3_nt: TGCGCCAGCAGCCAAGGGGTCCAGGGATATCAGCCCCAGCATTTT

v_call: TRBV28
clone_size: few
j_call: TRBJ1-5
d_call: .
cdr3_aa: CASSKQAGNSNQPQHF
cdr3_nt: TGTGCCAGCAGCAAGCAGGCAGGCAATAGCAATCAGCCCCAGCATTTT

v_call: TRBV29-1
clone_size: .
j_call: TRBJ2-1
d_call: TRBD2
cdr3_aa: CSVEEGTSGYNEQFF
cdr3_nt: TGCAGCGTTGAAGAGGGAACTAGCGGCTACAATGAGCAGTTCTTC

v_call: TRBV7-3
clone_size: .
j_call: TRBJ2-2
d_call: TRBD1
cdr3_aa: CASSQPGQMNTGELFF
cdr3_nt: TGTGCCAGCAGCCAACCGGGACAGATGAACACCGGGGAGCTGTTTTTT

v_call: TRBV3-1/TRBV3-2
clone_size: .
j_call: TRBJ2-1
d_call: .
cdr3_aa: CASSQGFRSEAEQFF
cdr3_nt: TGTGCCAGCAGCCAAGGGTTCCGGTCCGAAGCTGAGCAGTTCTTC

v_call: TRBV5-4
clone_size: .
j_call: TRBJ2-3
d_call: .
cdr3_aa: CASSLGNSGTDTQYF
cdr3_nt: TGTGCCAGCAGCCTTGGGAATAGCGGCACAGATACGCAGTATTTT

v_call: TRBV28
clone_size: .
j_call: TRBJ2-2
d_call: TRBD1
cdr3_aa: CASRFGTGEGGELFF
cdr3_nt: TGTGCCAGCAGATTCGGGACAGGGGAGGGCGGGGAGCTGTTTTTT

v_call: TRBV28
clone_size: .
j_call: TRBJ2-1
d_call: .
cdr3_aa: CASSSSTGHQTYNEQFF
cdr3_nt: TGTGCCAGCAGTTCATCAACCGGACACCAGACCTACAATGAGCAGTTCTTC

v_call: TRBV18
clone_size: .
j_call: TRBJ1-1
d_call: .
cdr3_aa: CASSPTPGTEAFF
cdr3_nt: TGTGCCAGCTCACCAACCCCGGGCACTGAAGCTTTCTTT

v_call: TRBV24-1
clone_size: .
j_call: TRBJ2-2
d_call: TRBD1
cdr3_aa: CATESGQLNTGELFF
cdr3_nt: TGTGCCACCGAGTCGGGACAGCTGAACACCGGGGAGCTGTTTTTT

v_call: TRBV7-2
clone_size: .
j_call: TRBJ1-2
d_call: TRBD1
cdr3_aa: CASSPGTGYGYTF
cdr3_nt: TGTGCCAGCAGCCCGGGGACAGGCTATGGCTACACCTTC

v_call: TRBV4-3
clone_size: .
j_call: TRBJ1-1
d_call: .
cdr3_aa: CASSRYRENTEAFF
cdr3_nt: TGCGCCAGCAGCCGCTACAGGGAGAACACTGAAGCTTTCTTT

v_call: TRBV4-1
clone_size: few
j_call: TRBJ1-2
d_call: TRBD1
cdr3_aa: CASSLRAGTVRSEGYTF
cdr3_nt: TGCGCCAGCAGCCTCAGGGCCGGGACAGTTCGTAGTGAGGGCTACACCTTC

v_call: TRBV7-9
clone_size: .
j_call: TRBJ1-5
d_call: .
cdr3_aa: CASTRDDDQPQHF
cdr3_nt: TGTGCCAGCACCCGGGATGACGATCAGCCCCAGCATTTT

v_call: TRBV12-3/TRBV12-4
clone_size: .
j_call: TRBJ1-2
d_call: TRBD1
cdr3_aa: CASSPDRGYGYTF
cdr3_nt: TGTGCCAGCAGTCCGGACAGGGGCTATGGCTACACCTTC

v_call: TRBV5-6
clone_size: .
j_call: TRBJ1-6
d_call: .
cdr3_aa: CASSPNSNSPLHF
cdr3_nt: TGTGCCAGCAGCCCGAACAGCAATTCACCCCTCCACTTT

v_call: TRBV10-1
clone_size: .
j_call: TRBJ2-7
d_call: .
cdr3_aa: CASGRTMMRCPYEQYF
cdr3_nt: TGCGCCAGCGGCCGGACTATGATGAGATGTCCCTACGAGCAGTACTTC

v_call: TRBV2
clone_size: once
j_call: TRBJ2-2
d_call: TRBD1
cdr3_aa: CASRQTGDGELFF
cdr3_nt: TGTGCCAGCAGACAAACAGGGGACGGGGAGCTGTTTTTT